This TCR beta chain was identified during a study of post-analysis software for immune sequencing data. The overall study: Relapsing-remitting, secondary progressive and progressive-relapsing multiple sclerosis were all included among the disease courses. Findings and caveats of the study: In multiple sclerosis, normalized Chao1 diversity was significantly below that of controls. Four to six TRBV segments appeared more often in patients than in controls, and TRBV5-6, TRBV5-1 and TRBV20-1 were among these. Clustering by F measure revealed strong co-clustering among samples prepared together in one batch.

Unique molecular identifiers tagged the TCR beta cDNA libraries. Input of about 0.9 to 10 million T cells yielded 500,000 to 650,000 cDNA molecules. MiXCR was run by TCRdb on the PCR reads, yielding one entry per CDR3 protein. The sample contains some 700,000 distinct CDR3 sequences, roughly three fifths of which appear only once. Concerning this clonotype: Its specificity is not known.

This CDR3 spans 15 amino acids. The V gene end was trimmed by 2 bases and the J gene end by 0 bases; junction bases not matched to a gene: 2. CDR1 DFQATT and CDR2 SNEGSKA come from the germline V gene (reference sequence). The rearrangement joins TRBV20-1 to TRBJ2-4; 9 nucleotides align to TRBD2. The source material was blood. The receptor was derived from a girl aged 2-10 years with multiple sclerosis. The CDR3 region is CSARIAGVAKNIQYF. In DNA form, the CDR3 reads TGCAGTGCTAGAATAGCGGGAGTAGCCAAAAACATTCAGTACTTC.